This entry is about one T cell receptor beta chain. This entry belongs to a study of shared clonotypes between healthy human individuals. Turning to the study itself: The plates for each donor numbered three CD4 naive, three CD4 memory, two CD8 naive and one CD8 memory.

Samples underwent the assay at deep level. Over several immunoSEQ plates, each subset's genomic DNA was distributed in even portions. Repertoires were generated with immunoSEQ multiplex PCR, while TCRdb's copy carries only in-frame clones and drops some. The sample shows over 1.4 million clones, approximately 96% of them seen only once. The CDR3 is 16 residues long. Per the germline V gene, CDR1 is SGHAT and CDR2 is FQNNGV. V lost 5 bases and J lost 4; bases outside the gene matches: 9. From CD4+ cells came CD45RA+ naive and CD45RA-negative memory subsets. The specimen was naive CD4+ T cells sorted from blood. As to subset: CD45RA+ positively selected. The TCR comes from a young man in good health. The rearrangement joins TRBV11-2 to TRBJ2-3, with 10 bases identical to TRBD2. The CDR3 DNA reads TGTGCCAGCAGCACCCGACTAGCGGGTGCAGCAGATACGCAGTATTTT. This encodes CASSTRLAGAADTQYF. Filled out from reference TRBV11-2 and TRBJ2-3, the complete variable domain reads EAGVAQSPRYKIIEKRQSVAFWCNPISGHATLYWYQQILGQGPKLLIQFQNNGVVDDSQLPKDRFSAERLKGVDSTLKIQPAKLEDSAVYLCASSTRLAGAADTQYFGPGTRLTVL.